A single sample gave rise to the 2 T cell receptor beta chains below, sequenced in a study of cytomegalovirus exposure and HLA in healthy donors. Measured with immunoSEQ multiplex PCR; TCRdb has only the in-frame clones, and not every one. The table lists about 160,000 clones, 86% of them singletons. Sequenced sample: PBMCs. These receptors originate from a young woman in good health and CMV-seronegative.

There are a few counts of this clone. The sample carries other DNA sequences with the same CDR3. DNA of the CDR3: TGTGCCAGCAGCTGGGACAGGGGGCAGCCCCAGCATTTT. Protein sequence: CASSWDRGQPQHF. The gene calls are TRBV7-9 and TRBJ1-5; 11 bases are shared with TRBD1. The germline V gene has CDR1 SEHNR and CDR2 FQNEAQ (reference sequence). The CDR3 has 13 residues. Trimming cost V 4 bases and J 7 bases; bases outside gene matches: 0.

This clone was counted once. This chain connects TRBV9 to TRBJ2-7; weak D call: TRBD2 (6 bases). The germline V gene encodes CDR1 SGDLS and CDR2 YYNGEE. V lost 0 bases, J lost 4 bases, and 14 bases lay in between. This CDR3 has 15 residues. DNA for the CDR3: TGTGCCAGCAGCGTAGCTGCGGGAACCGCTTACGAGCAGTACTTC. It codes for CASSVAAGTAYEQYF. Full variable domain (outside the CDR3, taken from reference TRBV9 and TRBJ2-7): DSGVTQTPKHLITATGQRVTLRCSPRSGDLSVYWYQQSLDQGLQFLIQYYNGEERAKGNILERFSAQQFPDLHSELNLSSLELGDSALYFCASSVAAGTAYEQYFGPGTRLTVT.